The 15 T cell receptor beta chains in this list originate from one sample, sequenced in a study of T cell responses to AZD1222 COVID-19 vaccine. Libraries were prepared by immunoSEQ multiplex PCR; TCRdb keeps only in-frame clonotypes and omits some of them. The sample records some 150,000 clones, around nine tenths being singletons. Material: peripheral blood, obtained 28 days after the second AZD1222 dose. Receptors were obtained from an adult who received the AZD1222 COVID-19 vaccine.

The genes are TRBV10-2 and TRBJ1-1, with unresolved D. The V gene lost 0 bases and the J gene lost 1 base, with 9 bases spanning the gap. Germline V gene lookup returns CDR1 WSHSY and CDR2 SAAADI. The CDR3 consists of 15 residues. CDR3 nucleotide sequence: TGCGCCAGCAGTGAGTCTATCAGATCGAACACTGAAGCTTTCTTT. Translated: CASSESIRSNTEAFF.

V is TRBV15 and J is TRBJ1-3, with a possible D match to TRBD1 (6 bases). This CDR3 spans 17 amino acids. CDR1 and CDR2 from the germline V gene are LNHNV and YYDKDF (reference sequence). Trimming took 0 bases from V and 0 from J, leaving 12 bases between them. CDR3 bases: TGTGCCACCAGCAGAGATCGGGGGCAGCCCTCTGGAAACACCATATATTTT. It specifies CATSRDRGQPSGNTIYF.

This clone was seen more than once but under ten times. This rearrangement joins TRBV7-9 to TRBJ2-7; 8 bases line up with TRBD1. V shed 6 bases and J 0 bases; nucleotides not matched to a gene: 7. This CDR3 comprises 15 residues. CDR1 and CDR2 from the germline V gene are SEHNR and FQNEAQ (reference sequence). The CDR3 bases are TGTGCCAGCAGTCTGACAGGGGACTTCTCCTACGAGCAGTACTTC. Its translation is CASSLTGDFSYEQYF. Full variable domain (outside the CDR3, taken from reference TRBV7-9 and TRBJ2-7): DTGVSQNPRHKITKRGQNVTFRCDPISEHNRLYWYRQTLGQGPEFLTYFQNEAQLEKSRLLSDRFSAERPKGSFSTLEIQRTEQGDSAMYLCASSLTGDFSYEQYFGPGTRLTVT.

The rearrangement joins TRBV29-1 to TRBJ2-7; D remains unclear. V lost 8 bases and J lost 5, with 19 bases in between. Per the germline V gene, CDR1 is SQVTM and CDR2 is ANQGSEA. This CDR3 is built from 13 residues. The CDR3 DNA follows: TGCAGCTCCCGAGGAAACAATCCAAACGAGCAGTACTTC. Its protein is CSSRGNNPNEQYF.

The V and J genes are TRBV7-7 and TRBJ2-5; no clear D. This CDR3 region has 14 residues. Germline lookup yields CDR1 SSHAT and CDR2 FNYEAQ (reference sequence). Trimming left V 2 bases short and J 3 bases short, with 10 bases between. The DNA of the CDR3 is TGTGCCAGCAGCTTACTACCTAACAAAGAGACCCAGTACTTC. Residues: CASSLLPNKETQYF.

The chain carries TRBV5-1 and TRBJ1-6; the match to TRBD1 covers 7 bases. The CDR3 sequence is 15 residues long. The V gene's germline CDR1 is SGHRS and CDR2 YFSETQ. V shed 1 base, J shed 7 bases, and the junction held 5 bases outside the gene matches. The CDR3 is CASSLSQGGNSPLHF. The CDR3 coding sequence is TGCGCCAGCAGCTTGAGCCAGGGGGGCAATTCACCCCTCCACTTT.

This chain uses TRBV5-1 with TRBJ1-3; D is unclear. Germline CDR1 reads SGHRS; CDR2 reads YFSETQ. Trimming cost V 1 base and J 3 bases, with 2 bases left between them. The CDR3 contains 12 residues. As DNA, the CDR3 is TGCGCCAGCAGCTTGAATGGAAACACCATATATTTT. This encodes CASSLNGNTIYF. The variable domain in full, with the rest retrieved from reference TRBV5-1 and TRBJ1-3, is KAGVTQTPRYLIKTRGQQVTLSCSPISGHRSVSWYQQTPGQGLQFLFEYFSETQRNKGNFPGRFSGRQFSNSRSEMNVSTLELGDSALYLCASSLNGNTIYFGEGSWLTVV.

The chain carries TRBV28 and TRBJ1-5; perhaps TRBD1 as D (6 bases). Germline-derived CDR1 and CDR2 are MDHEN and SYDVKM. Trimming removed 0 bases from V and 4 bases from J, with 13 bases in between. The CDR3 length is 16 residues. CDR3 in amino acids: CASSLWQGLGNQPQHF. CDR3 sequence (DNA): TGTGCCAGCAGTTTATGGCAGGGGTTGGGTAATCAGCCCCAGCATTTT. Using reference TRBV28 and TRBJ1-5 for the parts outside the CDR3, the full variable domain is DVKVTQSSRYLVKRTGEKVFLECVQDMDHENMFWYRQDPGLGLRLIYFSYDVKMKEKGDIPEGYSVSREKKERFSLILESASTNQTSMYLCASSLWQGLGNQPQHFGDGTRLSIL.

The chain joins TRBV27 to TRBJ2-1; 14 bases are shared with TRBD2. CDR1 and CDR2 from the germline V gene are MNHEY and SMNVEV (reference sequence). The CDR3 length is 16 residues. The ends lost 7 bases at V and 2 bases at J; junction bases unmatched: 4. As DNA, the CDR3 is TGTGCCAGCAAAGGGACTAGCGGGAGTCCCTACAATGAGCAGTTCTTC. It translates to CASKGTSGSPYNEQFF.

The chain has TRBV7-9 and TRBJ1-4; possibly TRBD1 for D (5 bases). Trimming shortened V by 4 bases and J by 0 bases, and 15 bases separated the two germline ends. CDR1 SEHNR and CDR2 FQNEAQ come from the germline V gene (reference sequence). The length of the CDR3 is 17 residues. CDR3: CASSSPGGSATNEKLFF. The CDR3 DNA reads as TGTGCCAGCAGCTCGCCGGGGGGGAGTGCAACTAATGAAAAACTGTTTTTT.

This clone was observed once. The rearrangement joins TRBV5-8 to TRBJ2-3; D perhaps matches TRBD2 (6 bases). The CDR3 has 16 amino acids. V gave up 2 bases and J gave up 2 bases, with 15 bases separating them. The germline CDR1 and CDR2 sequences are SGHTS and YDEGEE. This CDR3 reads CASSFMVADYTDTQYF. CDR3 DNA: TGTGCCAGCAGCTTCATGGTAGCGGACTACACAGATACGCAGTATTTT.

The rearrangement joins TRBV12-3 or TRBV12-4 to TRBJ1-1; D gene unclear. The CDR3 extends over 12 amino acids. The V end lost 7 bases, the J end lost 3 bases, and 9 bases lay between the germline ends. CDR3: CASTATYTEAFF. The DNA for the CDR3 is TGTGCCAGCACCGCAACCTACACTGAAGCTTTCTTT.

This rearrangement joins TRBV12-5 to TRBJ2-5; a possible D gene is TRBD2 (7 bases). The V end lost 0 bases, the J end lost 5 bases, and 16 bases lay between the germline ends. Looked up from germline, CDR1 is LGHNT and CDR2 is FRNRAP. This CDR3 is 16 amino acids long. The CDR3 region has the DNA TGTGCTAGTGGTTTGGTCCTCGGGGGGCAATTGGAGACCCAGTACTTC. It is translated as CASGLVLGGQLETQYF.

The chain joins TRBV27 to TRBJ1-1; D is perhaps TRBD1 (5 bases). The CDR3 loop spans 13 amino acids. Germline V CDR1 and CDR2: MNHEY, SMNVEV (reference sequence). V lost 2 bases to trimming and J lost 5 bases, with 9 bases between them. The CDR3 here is CASSLGGMTEAFF. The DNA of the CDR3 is TGTGCCAGCAGTTTAGGGGGAATGACTGAAGCTTTCTTT.

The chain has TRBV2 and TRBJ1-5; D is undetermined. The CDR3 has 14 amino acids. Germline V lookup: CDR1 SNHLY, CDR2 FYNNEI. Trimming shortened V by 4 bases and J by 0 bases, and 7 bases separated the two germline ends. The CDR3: CASSGSNSNQPQHF. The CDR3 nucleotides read TGTGCCAGCAGTGGAAGTAATAGCAATCAGCCCCAGCATTTT.